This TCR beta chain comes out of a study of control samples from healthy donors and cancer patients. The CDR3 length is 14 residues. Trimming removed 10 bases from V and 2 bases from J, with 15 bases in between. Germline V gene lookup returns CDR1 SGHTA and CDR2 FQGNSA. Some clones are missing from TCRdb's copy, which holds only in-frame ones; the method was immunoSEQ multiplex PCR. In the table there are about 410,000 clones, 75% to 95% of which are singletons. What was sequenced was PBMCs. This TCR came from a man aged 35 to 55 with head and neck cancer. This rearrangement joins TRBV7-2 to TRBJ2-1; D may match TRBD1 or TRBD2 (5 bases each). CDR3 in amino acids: CAIRDDQTYNEQFF. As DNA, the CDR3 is TGTGCCATCCGGGACGACCAAACCTACAATGAGCAGTTCTTC.